The source of this T cell receptor beta chain is a study of neoadjuvant anti-PD-1 for oral cavity cancer. Whole-study results and caveats: Pretreatment Treg/Th17 ratio correlated inversely with post-treatment tumor clonality.

The time point: after neoadjuvant nivolumab, at surgical resection. About this clone itself: Its antigen remains unknown.

TCRdb's copy holds only in-frame clones and misses some; the assay was immunoSEQ multiplex PCR. Of approximately 21,000 clones listed, 40% to 45% were seen once; the top ten hold around 40%. V dropped 4 bases and J dropped 5 bases, with 12 bases sitting between them. The CDR3 consists of 14 residues. Per germline, CDR1 MNHNS and CDR2 SASEGT. The source material was tumor tissue, sampled after nivolumab (anti-PD-1) treatment. The source of this sequence is a person aged 40-85 years with oral cavity squamous cell carcinoma. The chain recombines TRBV6-1 with TRBJ1-3, with a weak D call TRBD1 (6 bases). CDR3 nucleotide sequence: TGTGCCAGCAGTGTTACAGGACAGAGAAACACCATATATTTT. Amino acid sequence: CASSVTGQRNTIYF.